The present T cell receptor beta chain was sequenced within a study of OX40 agonist ivuxolimab in advanced cancers. About the study: Partial responses were recorded for three patients, including one with hepatocellular carcinoma and two with cutaneous melanoma.

TCRdb's table, derived via immunoSEQ multiplex PCR, lists solely in-frame clones and lacks some. The profile shows tens of thousands of clones, 85% to 90% of them singletons. Baseline, cycle 4 day 1, and cycle 7 day 1 were the blood sampling points. Trimming removed 2 bases at V and 2 bases at J, with 18 bases between. This CDR3 region has 18 residues. Germline CDR1 MDHEN, CDR2 SYDVKM. The sequence came from an adult with an advanced solid tumor such as melanoma, head and neck, liver or kidney cancer. The chain combines TRBV28 with TRBJ1-4; no firm D call. Sequencing was performed on CD4+ or CD8+ T cells sorted from blood, taken in a trial of the OX40 agonist ivuxolimab. The CDR3, as DNA: TGTGCCAGCAGTTTACAACTGGACGGTCTGGGGACTAATGAAAAACTGTTTTTT. This encodes CASSLQLDGLGTNEKLFF.